These 6 T cell receptor beta chains were all obtained from the same sample, sequenced in a study of spatial heterogeneity in lung cancer. Described time point: sample taken at primary tumor resection. TCRdb called the 5' RACE reads again in MiXCR, with one record for every CDR3 protein. The table lists 20,000 to 25,000 distinct CDR3 sequences, more than 5% of them singletons. The sequences come from PBMCs, collected at surgery. The receptors derive from a male donor with early-stage non-small cell lung cancer.

This clonotype showed up many times. The rearrangement links TRBV7-2 to TRBJ1-1; 7 nucleotides match TRBD1. The CDR3 consists of 15 residues. Per germline, CDR1 SGHTA and CDR2 FQGNSA. V shed 3 bases, J shed 1 base, and the junction held 5 bases outside the gene matches. The CDR3 is CASSFKGAPNTEAFF. In nucleotides, the CDR3 is TGTGCCAGCAGCTTCAAGGGGGCTCCGAACACTGAAGCTTTCTTT.

The rearrangement uses TRBV4-2 and TRBJ1-5, with D hard to call. The germline CDR1 and CDR2 sequences are LGHNA and YNFKEQ. V was clipped by 0 bases and J by 3 bases, with 3 bases between them. This CDR3 has 13 residues. The CDR3 DNA is TGTGCCAGCAGCCAAGATCCCAATCAGCCCCAGCATTTT. Its protein product is CASSQDPNQPQHF.

This clonotype showed up many times. The chain couples TRBV6-5 to TRBJ2-2, with a possible D match to TRBD2 (6 bases). The CDR3 consists of 14 residues. Germline V gene lookup returns CDR1 MNHEY and CDR2 SVGAGI. Trimming took off 4 bases at V and 5 bases at J, with 11 bases between the two ends. CDR3 sequence: CASSLFGSTGELFF. The CDR3 nucleotides read TGTGCCAGCAGTTTATTCGGGAGTACCGGGGAGCTGTTTTTT.

This clonotype was picked up a small number of times. The rearrangement uses TRBV6-5 and TRBJ2-7; 9 bases fit TRBD1. Trimming removed 4 bases from V and 2 bases from J; junction bases left unmatched: 3. CDR1 and CDR2 from the germline V gene are MNHEY and SVGAGI. CDR3 length: 14 amino acids. CDR3 DNA sequence: TGTGCCAGCAGTTCATGGGACAGGGCCTACGAGCAGTACTTC. It specifies CASSSWDRAYEQYF.

This clonotype occurred many times. V usage is TRBV29-1 and J usage is TRBJ2-5; perhaps TRBD1 as D (7 bases). From germline, CDR1 is SQVTM and CDR2 ANQGSEA. The V end was cut by 6 bases, the J end by 4 bases, with 21 bases between. The CDR3 spans 15 residues. CDR3 in amino acids: CSVVYYRQGGETQYF. CDR3 sequence (DNA): TGCAGCGTCGTCTATTACCGACAGGGAGGAGAGACCCAGTACTTC.

This clonotype was detected only a few times. This chain joins TRBV2 and TRBJ1-1, with 7 bases fitting TRBD1. In germline, CDR1 is SNHLY, CDR2 FYNNEI. This CDR3 contains 15 residues. V trimming: 7 bases; J trimming: 4 bases; junction bases outside the gene matches: 12. CDR3 DNA: TGTGCCAGCACTAAACGAAGACAGGGTATCACTGAAGCTTTCTTT. It specifies CASTKRRQGITEAFF.